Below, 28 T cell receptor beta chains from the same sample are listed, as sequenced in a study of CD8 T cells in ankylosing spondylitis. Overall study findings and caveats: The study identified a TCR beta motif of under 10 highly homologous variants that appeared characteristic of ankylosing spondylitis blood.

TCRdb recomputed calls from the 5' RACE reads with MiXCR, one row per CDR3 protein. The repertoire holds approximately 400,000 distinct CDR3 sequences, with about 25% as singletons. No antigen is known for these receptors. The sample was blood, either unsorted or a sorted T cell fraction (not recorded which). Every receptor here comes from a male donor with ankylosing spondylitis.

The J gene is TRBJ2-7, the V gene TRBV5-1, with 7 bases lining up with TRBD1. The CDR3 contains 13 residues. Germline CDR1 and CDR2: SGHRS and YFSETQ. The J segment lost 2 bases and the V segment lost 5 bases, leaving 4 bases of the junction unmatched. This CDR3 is CASSAGGAYEQYF. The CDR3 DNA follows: TGCGCCAGCAGTGCAGGGGGAGCCTACGAGCAGTACTTC.

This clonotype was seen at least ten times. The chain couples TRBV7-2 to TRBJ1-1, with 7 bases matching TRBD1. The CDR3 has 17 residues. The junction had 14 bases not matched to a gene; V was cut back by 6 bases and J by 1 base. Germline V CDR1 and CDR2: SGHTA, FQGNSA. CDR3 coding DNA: TGTGCCAGCAGACCTAACCCAGGGGGAGAGGGGAACACTGAAGCTTTCTTT. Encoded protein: CASRPNPGGEGNTEAFF.

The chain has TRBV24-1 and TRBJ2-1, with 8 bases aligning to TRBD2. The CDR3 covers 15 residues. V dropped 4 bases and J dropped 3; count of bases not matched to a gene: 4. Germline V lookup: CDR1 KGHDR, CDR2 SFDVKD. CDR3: CATSEPAGDYNEQFF. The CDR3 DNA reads TGTGCCACCAGTGAGCCAGCGGGGGACTACAATGAGCAGTTCTTC.

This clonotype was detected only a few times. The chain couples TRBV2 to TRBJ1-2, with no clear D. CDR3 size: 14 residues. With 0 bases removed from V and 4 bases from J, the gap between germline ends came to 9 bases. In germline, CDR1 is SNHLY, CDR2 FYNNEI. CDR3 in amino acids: CASSEAGFTYGYTF. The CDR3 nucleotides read TGTGCCAGCAGTGAAGCTGGATTTACCTATGGCTACACCTTC.

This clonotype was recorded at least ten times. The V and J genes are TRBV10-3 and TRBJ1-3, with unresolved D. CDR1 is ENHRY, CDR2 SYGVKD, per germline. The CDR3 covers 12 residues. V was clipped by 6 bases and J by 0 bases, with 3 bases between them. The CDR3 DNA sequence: TGTGCCATCAGCAACTCTGGAAACACCATATATTTT. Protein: CAISNSGNTIYF.

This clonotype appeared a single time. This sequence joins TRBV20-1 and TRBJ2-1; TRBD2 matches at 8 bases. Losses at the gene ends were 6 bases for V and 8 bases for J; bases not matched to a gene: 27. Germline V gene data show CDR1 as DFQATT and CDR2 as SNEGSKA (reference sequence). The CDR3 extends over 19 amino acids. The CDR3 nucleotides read TGCAGTGCCCTTACCACCCGTCGGGGGCTAGCGGGCAGTTACCATGAGCAGTTCTTC. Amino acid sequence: CSALTTRRGLAGSYHEQFF.

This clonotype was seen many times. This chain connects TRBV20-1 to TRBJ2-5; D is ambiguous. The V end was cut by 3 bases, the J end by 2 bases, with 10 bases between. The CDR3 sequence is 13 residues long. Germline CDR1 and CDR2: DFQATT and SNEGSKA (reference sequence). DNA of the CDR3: TGCAGTGCTAGTTCCAGGAGACAAGAGACCCAGTACTTC. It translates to CSASSRRQETQYF.

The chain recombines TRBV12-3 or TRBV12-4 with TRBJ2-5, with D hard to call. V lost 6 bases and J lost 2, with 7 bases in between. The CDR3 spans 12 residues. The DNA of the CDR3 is TGTGCCAGCAGCGAAGGTCAAGAGACCCAGTACTTC. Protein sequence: CASSEGQETQYF.

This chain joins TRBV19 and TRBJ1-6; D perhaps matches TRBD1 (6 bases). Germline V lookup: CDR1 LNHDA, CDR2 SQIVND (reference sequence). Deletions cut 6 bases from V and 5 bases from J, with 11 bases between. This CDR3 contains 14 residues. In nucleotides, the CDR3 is TGTGCCAGTAGGACGAACAGGGATAATTCACCCCTCCACTTT. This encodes CASRTNRDNSPLHF. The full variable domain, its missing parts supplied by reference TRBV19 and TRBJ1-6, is DGGITQSPKYLFRKEGQNVTLSCEQNLNHDAMYWYRQDPGQGLRLIYYSQIVNDFQKGDIAEGYSVSREKKESFPLTVTSAQKNPTAFYLCASRTNRDNSPLHFGNGTRLTVT.

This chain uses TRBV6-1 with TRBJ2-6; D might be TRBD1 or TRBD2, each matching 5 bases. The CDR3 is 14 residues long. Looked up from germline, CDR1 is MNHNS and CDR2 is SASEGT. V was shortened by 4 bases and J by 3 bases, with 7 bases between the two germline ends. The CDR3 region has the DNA TGTGCCAGCAGTGTGAGGGGTGGGGCCAACGTCCTGACTTTC. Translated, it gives CASSVRGGANVLTF.

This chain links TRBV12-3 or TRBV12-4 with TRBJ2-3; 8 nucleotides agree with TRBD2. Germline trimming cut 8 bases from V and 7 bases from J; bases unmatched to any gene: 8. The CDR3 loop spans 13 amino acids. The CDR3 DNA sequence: TGTGCCAGCCGGATAGCGGGAACAAATACGCAGTATTTT. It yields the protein CASRIAGTNTQYF.

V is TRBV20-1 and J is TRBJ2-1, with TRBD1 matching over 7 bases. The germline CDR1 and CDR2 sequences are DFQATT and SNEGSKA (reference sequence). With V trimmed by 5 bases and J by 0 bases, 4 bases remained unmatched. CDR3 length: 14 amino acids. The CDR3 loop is CSAPDRSSYNEQFF. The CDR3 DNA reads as TGCAGTGCTCCGGACAGGAGCTCCTACAATGAGCAGTTCTTC.

This CDR3 is CSVGGSGSSYNEQFF. As DNA, the CDR3 is TGCAGCGTTGGAGGGAGCGGGAGCTCCTACAATGAGCAGTTCTTC. V and J are TRBV29-1 and TRBJ2-1; 8 bases fit TRBD2. CDR3 length equals 15 residues. Germline CDR1 reads SQVTM; CDR2 reads ANQGSEA. V shed 4 bases, J shed 0 bases, and the junction held 5 bases outside the gene matches.

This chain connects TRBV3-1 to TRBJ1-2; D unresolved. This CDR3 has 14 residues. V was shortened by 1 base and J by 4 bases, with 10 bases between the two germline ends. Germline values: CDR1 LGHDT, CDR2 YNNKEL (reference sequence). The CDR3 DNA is TGTGCCAGCAGCCAAGGGTTAGGTCTCTATGGCTACACCTTC. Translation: CASSQGLGLYGYTF.

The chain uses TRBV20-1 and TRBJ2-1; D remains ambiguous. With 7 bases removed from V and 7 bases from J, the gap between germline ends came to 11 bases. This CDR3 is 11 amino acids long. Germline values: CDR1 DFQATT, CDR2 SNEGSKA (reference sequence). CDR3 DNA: TGCAGTGTCAGAGATTTAAATGAGCAGTTCTTC. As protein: CSVRDLNEQFF.

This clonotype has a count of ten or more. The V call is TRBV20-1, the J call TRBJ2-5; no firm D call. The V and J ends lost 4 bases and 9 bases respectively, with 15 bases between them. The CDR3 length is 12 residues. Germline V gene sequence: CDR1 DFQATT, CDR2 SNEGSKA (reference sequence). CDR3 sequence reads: CSAIPTNEAQYF. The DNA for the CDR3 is TGCAGTGCTATCCCGACCAATGAGGCCCAGTACTTC.

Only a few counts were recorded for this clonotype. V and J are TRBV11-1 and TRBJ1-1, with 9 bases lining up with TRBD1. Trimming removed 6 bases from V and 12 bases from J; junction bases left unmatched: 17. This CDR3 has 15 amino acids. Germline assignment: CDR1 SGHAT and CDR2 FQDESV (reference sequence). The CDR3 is CASSPQQGASTWTFF. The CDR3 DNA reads TGTGCCAGCAGTCCTCAACAGGGGGCCTCGACTTGGACTTTCTTT.

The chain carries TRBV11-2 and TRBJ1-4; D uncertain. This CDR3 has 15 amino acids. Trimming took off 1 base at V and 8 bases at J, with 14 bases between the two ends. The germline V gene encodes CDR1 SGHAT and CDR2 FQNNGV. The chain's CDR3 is CASSLVTGGKEKLFF. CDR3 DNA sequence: TGTGCCAGCAGCTTAGTTACGGGAGGGAAAGAAAAACTGTTTTTT.

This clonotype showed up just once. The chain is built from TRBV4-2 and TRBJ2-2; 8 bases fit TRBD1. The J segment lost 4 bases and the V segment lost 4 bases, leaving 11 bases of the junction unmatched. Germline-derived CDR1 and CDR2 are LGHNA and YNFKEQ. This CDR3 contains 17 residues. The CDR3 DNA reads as TGTGCCAGCAGCCCCAGAGCCGGGACAGGAATCACCGGGGAGCTGTTTTTT. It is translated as CASSPRAGTGITGELFF.

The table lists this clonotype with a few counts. DNA of the CDR3: TGCGCCAGCAGTGGGACTAGCCAAGAGACCCAGTACTTC. This translates into CASSGTSQETQYF. J is TRBJ2-5 and V is TRBV10-2; the match to TRBD2 covers 7 bases. The V segment lost 4 bases and the J segment 1 base; nucleotides outside the gene matches: 0. CDR1 WSHSY and CDR2 SAAADI come from the germline V gene. CDR3 length: 13 amino acids.

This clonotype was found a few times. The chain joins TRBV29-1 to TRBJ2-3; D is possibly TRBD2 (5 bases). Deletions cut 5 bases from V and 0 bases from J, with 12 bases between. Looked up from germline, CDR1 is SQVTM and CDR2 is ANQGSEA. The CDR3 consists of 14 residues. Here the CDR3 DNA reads TGCAGCGTTACCGGGATCTTTAGCACAGATACGCAGTATTTT. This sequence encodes CSVTGIFSTDTQYF.

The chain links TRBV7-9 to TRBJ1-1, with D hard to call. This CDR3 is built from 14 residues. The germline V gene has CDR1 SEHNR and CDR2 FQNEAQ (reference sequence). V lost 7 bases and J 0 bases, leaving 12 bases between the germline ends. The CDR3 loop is CASKTPILNTEAFF. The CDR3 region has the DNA TGTGCCAGCAAGACCCCCATTTTGAACACTGAAGCTTTCTTT. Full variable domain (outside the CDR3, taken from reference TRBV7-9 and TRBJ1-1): DTGVSQNPRHKITKRGQNVTFRCDPISEHNRLYWYRQTLGQGPEFLTYFQNEAQLEKSRLLSDRFSAERPKGSFSTLEIQRTEQGDSAMYLCASKTPILNTEAFFGQGTRLTVV.

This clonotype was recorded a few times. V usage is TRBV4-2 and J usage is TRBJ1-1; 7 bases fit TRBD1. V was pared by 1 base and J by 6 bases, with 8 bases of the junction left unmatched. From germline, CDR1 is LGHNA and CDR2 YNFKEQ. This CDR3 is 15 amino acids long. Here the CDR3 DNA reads TGTGCCAGCAGCCAAGGCGGCAGGGGGGCGTCTGAAGCTTTCTTT. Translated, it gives CASSQGGRGASEAFF.

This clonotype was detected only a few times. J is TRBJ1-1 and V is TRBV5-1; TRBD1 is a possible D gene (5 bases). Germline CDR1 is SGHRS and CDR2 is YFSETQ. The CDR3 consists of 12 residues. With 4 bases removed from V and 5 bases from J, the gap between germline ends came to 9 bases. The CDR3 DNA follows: TGCGCCAGCAGCCCCAGGGTAACTGAAGCTTTCTTT. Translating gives CASSPRVTEAFF.

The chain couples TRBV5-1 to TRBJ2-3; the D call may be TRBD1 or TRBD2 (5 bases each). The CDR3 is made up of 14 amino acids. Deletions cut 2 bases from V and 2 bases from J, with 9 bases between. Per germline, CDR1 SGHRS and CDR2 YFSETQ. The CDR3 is CASSFEGLTDTQYF. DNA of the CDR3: TGCGCCAGCAGCTTCGAGGGGCTCACAGATACGCAGTATTTT.

The DNA of the CDR3 is TGTGCCAGCAGTTACCCCACTAGCGGAATCAACAATGAGCAGTTCTTC. Protein sequence: CASSYPTSGINNEQFF. This chain connects TRBV6-2 or TRBV6-3 to TRBJ2-1, with 8 bases aligning to TRBD2. This CDR3 is 16 amino acids long. J was trimmed by 5 bases and V by 2 bases; bases with no gene match: 8. Per germline, CDR1 MNHEY and CDR2 SVGEGT.

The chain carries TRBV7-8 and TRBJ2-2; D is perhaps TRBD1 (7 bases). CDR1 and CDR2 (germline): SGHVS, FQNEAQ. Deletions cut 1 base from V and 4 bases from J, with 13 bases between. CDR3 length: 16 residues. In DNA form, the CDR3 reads TGTGCCAGCAGCTTAGTTTGGCAGGGGGGCACCGGGGAGCTGTTTTTT. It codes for CASSLVWQGGTGELFF.

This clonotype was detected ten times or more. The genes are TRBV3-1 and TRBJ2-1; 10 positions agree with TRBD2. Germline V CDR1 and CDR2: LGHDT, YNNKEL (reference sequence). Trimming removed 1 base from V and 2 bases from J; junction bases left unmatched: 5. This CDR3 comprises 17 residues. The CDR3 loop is CASSQAGLAATYNEQFF. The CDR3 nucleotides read TGTGCCAGCAGCCAAGCCGGACTAGCGGCAACCTACAATGAGCAGTTCTTC.